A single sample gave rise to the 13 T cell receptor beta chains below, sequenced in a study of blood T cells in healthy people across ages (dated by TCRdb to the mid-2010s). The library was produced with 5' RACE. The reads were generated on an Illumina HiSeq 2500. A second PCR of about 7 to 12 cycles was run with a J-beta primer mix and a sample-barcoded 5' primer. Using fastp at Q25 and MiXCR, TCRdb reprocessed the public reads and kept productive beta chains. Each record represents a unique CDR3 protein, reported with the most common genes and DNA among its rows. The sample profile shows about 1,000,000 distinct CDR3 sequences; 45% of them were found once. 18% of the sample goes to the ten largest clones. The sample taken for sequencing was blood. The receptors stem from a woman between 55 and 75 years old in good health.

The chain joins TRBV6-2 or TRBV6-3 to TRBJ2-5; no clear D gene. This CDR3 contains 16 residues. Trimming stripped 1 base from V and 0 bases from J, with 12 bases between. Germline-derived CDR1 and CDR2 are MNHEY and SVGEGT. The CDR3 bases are TGTGCCAGCAGTTACTTGATAGTGCAGAACCAAGAGACCCAGTACTTC. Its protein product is CASSYLIVQNQETQYF.

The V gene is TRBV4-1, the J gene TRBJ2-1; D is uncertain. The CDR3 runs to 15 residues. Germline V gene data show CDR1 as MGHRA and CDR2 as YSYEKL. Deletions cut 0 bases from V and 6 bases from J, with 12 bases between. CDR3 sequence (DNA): TGCGCCAGCAGCCAAGAGGGCTCAGCGATCAATGAGCAGTTCTTC. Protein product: CASSQEGSAINEQFF.

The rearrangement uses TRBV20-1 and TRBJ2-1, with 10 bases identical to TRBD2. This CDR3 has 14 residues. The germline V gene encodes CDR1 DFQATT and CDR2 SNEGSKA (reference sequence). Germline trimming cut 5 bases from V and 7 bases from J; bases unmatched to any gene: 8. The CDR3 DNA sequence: TGCAGTGCTTTCACTAGCGGGGTAGGGAATGAGCAGTTCTTC. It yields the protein CSAFTSGVGNEQFF.

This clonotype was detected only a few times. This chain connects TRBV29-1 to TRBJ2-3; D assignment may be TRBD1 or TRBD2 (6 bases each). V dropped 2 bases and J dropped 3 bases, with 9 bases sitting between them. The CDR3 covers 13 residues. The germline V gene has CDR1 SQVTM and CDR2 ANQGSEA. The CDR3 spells CSVEWGATDTQYF. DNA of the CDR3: TGCAGCGTTGAATGGGGGGCGACAGATACGCAGTATTTT.

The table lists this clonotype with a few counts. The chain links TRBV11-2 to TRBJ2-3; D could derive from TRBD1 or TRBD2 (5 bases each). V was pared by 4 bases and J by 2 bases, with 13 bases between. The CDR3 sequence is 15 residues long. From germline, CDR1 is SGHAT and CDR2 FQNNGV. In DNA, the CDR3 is TGTGCCAGCAGCTCCCCTGGGGGACCCACAGATACGCAGTATTTT. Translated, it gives CASSSPGGPTDTQYF.

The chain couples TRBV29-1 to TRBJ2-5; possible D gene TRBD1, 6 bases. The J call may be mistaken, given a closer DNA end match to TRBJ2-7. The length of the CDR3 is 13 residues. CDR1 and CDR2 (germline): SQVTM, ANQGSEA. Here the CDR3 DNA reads TGCAGCGTTGAGGACAGCTACTCCTACGAGCAGTACTTC. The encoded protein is CSVEDSYSYEQYF.

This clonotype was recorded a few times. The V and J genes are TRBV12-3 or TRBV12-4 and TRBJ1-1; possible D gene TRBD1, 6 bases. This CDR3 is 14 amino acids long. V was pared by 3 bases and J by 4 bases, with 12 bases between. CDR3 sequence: CASSLGGGVTEAFF. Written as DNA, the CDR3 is TGTGCCAGCAGTTTGGGAGGGGGGGTCACTGAAGCTTTCTTT.

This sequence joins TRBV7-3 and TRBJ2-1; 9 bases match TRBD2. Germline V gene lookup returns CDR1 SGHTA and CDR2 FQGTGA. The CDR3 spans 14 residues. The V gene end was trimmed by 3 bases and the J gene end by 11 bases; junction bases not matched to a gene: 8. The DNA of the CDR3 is TGTGCCAGCAGCTTTGTAGCGGGAGTGAATAAGCAGTTCTTC. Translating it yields CASSFVAGVNKQFF.

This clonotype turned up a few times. CDR3 sequence: CASSQGLGPDYTF. CDR3 coding DNA: TGCGCCAGCAGCCAAGGGTTGGGCCCAGACTACACCTTC. The chain recombines TRBV4-1 with TRBJ1-2; D gene unclear. From germline, CDR1 is MGHRA and CDR2 YSYEKL. V was shortened by 1 base and J by 10 bases, with 13 bases between the two germline ends. This CDR3 has 13 residues.

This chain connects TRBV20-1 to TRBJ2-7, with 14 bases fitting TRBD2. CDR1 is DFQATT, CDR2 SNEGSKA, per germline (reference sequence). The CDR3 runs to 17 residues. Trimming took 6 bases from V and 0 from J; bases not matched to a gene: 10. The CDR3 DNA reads TGCAGTGCGCCTCTTTTGACTAGCGGGAGGGCCTCCTACGAGCAGTACTTC. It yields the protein CSAPLLTSGRASYEQYF.

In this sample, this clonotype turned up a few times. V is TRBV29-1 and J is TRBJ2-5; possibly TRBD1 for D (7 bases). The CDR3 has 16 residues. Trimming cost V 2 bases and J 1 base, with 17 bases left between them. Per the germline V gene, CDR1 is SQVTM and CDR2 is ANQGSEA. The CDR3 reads CSVEKGGQPLQETQYF. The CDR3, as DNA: TGCAGCGTTGAAAAGGGGGGACAGCCCCTCCAAGAGACCCAGTACTTC.

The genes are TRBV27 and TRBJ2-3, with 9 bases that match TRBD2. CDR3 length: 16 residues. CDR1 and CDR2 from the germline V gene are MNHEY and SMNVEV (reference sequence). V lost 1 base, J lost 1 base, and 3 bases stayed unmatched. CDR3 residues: CASSLYGTSRTDTQYF. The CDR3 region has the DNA TGTGCCAGCAGTTTATATGGGACTAGCCGCACAGATACGCAGTATTTT.

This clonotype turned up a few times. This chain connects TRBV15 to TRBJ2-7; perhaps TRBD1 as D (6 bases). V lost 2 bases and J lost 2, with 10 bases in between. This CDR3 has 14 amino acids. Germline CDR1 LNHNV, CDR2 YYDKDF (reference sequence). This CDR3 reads CATSRRDTTYEQYF. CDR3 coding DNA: TGTGCCACCAGCAGAAGGGACACCACCTACGAGCAGTACTTC. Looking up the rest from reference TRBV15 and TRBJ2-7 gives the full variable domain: DAMVIQNPRYQVTQFGKPVTLSCSQTLNHNVMYWYQQKSSQAPKLLFHYYDKDFNNEADTPDNFQSRRPNTSFCFLDIRSPGLGDTAMYLCATSRRDTTYEQYFGPGTRLTVT.